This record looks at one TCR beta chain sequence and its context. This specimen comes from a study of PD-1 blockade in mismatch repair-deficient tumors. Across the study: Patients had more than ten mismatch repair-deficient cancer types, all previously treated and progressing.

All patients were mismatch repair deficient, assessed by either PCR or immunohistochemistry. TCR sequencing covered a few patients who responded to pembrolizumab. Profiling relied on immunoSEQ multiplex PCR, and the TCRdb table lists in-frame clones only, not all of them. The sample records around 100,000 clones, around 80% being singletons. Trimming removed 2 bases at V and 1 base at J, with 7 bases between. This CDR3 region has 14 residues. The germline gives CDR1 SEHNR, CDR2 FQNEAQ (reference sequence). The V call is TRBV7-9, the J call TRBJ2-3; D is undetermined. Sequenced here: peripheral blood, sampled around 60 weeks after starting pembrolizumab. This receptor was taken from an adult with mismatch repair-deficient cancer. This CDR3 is CASSLSAGTDTQYF. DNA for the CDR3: TGTGCCAGCAGCTTATCGGCGGGCACAGATACGCAGTATTTT.